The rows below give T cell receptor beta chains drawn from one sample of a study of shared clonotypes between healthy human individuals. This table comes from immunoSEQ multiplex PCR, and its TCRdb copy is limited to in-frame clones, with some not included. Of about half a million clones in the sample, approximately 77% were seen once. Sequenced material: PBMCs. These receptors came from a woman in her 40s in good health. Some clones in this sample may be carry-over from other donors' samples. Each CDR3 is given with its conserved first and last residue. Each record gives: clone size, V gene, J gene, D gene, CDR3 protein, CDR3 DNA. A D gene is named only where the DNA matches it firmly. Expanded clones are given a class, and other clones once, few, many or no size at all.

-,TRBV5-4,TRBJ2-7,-,CASSLGQESYEQYF,TGTGCCAGCAGCTTAGGCCAGGAGTCCTACGAGCAGTACTTC
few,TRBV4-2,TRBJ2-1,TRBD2,CASSPAGGSSYNEQFF,TGTGCCAGCAGCCCGGCGGGCGGGAGCTCCTACAATGAGCAGTTCTTC
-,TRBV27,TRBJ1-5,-,CASSLGSNQPQHF,TGTGCCAGCAGTTTAGGGAGCAATCAGCCCCAGCATTTT
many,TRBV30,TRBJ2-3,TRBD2,CAWSVSGRAGDTQYF,TGTGCCTGGAGTGTTAGCGGGAGGGCCGGAGATACGCAGTATTTT
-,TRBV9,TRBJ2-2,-,CASTALEGGTGELFF,TGTGCCAGCACCGCTCTAGAAGGTGGCACCGGGGAGCTGTTTTTT
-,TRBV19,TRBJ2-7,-,CASSMTRSSYEQYF,TGTGCCAGTAGTATGACTAGGAGTTCCTACGAGCAGTACTTC
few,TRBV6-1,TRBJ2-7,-,CASSIRRDKIYEQYF,TGTGCCAGCAGTATACGACGGGACAAGATCTACGAGCAGTACTTC
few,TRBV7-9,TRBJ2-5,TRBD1,CASSLPGTGEETQYF,TGTGCCAGCAGCTTGCCAGGGACAGGGGAAGAGACCCAGTACTTC
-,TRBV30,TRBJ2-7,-,CAWSILFAYEQYF,TGTGCCTGGAGTATCCTATTTGCCTACGAGCAGTACTTC
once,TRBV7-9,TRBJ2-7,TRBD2,CASSFHPGAGLAGFEQYF,TGTGCCAGCAGCTTTCACCCTGGAGCGGGACTAGCGGGATTCGAGCAGTACTTC
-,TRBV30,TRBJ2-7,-,CAWSAGGFDDQNYEQYF,TGTGCCTGGAGTGCGGGCGGGTTCGATGACCAAAATTACGAGCAGTACTTC